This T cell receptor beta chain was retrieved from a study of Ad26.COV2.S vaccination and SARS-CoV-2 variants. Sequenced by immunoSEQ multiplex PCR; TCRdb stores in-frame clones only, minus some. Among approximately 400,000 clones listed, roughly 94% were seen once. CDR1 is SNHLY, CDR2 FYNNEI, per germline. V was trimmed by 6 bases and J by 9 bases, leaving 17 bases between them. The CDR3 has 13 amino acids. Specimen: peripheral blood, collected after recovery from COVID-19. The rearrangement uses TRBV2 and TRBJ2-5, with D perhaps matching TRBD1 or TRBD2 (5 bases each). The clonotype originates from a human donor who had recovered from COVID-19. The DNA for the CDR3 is TGTGCCAGCAGCACAGGACCTGGGGAGCCCCAGTACTTC. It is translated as CASSTGPGEPQYF.